This T cell receptor beta chain emerged from a study of CD4 T cells in relation to SARS-CoV-2 and coronaviruses. Study-level results: Pre-pandemic and post-infection samples never came from the same donor. The cross-reactivity analysis covered only spike protein, not other viral proteins.

Before the COVID-19 pandemic, during about 2010-2018, CD4+ T cells were taken from unexposed donors. The cells were cultured for about 10 days before CD4+ T cells were isolated. Some clones are missing from TCRdb's copy, which holds only in-frame ones; the method was immunoSEQ multiplex PCR. Of 20,000 or so clones listed, roughly three quarters are singletons. The V end lost 6 bases, the J end lost 8 bases, and 8 bases lay between the germline ends. Germline values: CDR1 MNHEY, CDR2 SVGAGI. This CDR3 region has 11 residues. As for this clone: The antigen remains undetermined.

The sample consisted of CD4+ T cells from PBMCs, cultured in vitro. The clonotype originates from a human donor in good health. This rearrangement joins TRBV6-5 to TRBJ2-1; D call uncertain. The CDR3 region has the DNA TGTGCCAGCAGAGGTAGTTATGAGCAGTTCTTC. The encoded protein is CASRGSYEQFF.